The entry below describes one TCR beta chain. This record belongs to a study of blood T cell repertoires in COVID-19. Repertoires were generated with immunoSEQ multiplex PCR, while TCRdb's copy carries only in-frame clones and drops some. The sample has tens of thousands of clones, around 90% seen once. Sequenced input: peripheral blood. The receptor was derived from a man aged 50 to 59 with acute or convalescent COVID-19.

The DNA for the CDR3 is TGTGCCAGCAGGACAGGGGACTACGAGCAGTACTTC. Its translation is CASRTGDYEQYF. The rearrangement joins TRBV2 to TRBJ2-7, with 8 bases aligning to TRBD1. V lost 6 bases and J lost 3; bases outside the gene matches: 1. The CDR3 runs to 12 residues. The germline CDR1 and CDR2 sequences are SNHLY and FYNNEI.